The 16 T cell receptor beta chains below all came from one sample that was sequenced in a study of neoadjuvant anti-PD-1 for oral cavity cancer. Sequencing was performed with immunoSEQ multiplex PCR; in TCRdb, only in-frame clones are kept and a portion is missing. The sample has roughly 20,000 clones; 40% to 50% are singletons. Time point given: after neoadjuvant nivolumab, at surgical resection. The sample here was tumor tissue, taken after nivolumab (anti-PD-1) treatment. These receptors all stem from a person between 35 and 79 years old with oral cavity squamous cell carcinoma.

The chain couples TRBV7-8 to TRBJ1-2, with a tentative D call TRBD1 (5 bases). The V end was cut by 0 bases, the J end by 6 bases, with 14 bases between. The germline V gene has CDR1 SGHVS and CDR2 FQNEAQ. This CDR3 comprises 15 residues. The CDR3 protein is CASSLARVKGHGYTF. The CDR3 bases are TGTGCCAGCAGCTTAGCGCGCGTGAAGGGGCATGGCTACACCTTC. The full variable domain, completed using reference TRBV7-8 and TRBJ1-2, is GAGVSQSPRYKVAKRGQDVALRCDPISGHVSLFWYQQALGQGPEFLTYFQNEAQLDKSGLPSDRFFAERPEGSVSTLKIQRTQQEDSAVYLCASSLARVKGHGYTFGSGTRLTVV.

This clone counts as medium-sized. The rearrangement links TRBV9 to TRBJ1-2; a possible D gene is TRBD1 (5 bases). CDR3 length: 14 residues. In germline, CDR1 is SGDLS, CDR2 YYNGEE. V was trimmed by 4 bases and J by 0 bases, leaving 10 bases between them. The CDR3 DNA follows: TGTGCCAGCAGCCCCGACAGTTCTAACTATGGCTACACCTTC. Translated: CASSPDSSNYGYTF.

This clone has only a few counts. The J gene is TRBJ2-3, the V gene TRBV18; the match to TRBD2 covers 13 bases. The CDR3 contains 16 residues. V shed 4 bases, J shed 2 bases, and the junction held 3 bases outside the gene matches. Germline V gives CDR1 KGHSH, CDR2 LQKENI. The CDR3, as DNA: TGTGCCAGCTCACGGACTAGCGGGGGTGACACAGATACGCAGTATTTT. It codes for CASSRTSGGDTDTQYF.

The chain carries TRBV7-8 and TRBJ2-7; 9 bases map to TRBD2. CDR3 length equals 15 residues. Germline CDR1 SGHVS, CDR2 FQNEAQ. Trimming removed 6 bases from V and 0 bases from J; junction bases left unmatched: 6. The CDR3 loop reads CASSATSGSSYEQYF. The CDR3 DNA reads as TGTGCCAGCAGTGCGACTAGCGGATCCTCCTACGAGCAGTACTTC.

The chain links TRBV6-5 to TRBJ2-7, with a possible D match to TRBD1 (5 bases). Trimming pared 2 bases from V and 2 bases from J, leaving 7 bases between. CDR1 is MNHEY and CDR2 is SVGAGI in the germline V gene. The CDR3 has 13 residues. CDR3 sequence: CASSYGAPYEQYF. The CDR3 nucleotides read TGTGCCAGCAGTTACGGGGCCCCCTACGAGCAGTACTTC.

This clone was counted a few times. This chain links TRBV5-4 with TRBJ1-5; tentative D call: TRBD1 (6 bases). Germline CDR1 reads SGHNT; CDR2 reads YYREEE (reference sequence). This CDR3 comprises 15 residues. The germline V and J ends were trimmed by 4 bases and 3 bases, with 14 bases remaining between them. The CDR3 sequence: CASSTGTGNNQPQHF. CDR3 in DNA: TGTGCCAGCAGCACAGGGACTGGAAACAATCAGCCCCAGCATTTT.

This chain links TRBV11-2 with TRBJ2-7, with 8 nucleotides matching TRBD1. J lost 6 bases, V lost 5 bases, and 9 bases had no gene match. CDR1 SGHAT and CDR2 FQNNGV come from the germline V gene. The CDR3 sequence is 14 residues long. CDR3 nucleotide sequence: TGTGCCAGCAGCAAAGTCCGGGACAGGCCCGAGCAGTACTTC. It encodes CASSKVRDRPEQYF. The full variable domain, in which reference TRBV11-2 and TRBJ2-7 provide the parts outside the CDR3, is EAGVAQSPRYKIIEKRQSVAFWCNPISGHATLYWYQQILGQGPKLLIQFQNNGVVDDSQLPKDRFSAERLKGVDSTLKIQPAKLEDSAVYLCASSKVRDRPEQYFGPGTRLTVT.

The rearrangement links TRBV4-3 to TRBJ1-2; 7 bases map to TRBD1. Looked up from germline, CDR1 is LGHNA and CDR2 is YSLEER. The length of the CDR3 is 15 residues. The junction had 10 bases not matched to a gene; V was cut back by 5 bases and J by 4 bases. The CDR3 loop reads CASSAAGWTGYGYTF. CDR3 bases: TGCGCCAGCAGCGCTGCCGGCTGGACAGGCTATGGCTACACCTTC.

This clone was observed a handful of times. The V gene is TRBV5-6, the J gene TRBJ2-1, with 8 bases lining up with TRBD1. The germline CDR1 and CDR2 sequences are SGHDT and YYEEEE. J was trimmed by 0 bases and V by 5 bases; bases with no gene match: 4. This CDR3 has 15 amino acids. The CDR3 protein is CASSSGTGSYNEQFF. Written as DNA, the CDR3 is TGTGCCAGCAGTTCCGGGACAGGCTCCTACAATGAGCAGTTCTTC.

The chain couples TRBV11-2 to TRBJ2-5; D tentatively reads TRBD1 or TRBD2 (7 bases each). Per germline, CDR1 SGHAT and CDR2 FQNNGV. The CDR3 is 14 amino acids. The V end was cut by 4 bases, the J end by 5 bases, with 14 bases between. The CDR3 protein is CASSWGTAGETQYF. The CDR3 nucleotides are TGTGCCAGCAGCTGGGGGACAGCGGGGGAGACCCAGTACTTC.

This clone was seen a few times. The CDR3 sequence is CASSTTGIDNSPLHF. CDR3 nucleotide sequence: TGTGCCAGCAGCACGACAGGGATTGATAATTCACCCCTCCACTTT. The chain joins TRBV7-2 to TRBJ1-6; 7 bases line up with TRBD1. V dropped 5 bases and J dropped 5; count of bases not matched to a gene: 6. CDR3 length: 15 residues. The germline V gene encodes CDR1 SGHTA and CDR2 FQGNSA.

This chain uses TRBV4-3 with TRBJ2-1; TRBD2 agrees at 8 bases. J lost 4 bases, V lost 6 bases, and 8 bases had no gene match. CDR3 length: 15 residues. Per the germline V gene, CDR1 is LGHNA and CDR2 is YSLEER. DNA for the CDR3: TGCGCCAGCAGTCGCTTCGGGGGGGAATACAATGAGCAGTTCTTC. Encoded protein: CASSRFGGEYNEQFF.

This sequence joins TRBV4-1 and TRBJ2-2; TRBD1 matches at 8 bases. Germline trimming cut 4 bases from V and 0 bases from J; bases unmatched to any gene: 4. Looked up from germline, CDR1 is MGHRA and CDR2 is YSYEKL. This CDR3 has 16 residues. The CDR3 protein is CASSPRTGTNTGELFF. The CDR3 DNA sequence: TGCGCCAGCAGCCCCCGGACAGGGACGAACACCGGGGAGCTGTTTTTT.

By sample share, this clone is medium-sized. The CDR3 loop reads CASSEQGLEQYF. CDR3 nucleotide sequence: TGCGCCAGCAGTGAACAGGGTTTAGAGCAGTACTTC. The chain uses TRBV10-2 and TRBJ2-7, with a possible D match to TRBD1 (6 bases). This CDR3 spans 12 amino acids. Germline CDR1 and CDR2: WSHSY and SAAADI. Trimming took 3 bases from V and 7 from J, leaving 10 bases between them.

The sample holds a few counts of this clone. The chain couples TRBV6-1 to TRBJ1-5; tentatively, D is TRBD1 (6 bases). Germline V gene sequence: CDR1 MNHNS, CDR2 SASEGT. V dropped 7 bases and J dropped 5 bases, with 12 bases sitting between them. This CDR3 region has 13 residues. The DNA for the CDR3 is TGTGCCAGCAAGAGGACAGCTGATCAGCCCCAGCATTTT. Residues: CASKRTADQPQHF.

The CDR3 DNA sequence: TGTGCCAGCAGCTTAGATTCGGCGAACACTGAAGCTTTCTTT. Encoded protein: CASSLDSANTEAFF. The genes are TRBV7-8 and TRBJ1-1, with D unclear. Germline CDR1 SGHVS, CDR2 FQNEAQ. The germline V and J ends were trimmed by 1 base and 1 base, with 7 bases remaining between them. The CDR3 is 14 residues long.